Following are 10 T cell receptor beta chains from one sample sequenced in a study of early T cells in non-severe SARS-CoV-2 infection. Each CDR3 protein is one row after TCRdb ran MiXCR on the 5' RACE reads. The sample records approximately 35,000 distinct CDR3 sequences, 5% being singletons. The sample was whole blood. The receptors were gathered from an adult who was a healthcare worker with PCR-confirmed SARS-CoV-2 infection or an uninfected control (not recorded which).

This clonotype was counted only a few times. CDR3 amino acids: CASSSLTGWNTGELFF. The CDR3 coding sequence is TGTGCCAGCAGCTCCTTGACAGGGTGGAACACCGGGGAGCTGTTTTTT. The rearrangement joins TRBV11-2 to TRBJ2-2; 7 bases match TRBD1. CDR1 and CDR2 (germline): SGHAT, FQNNGV. The CDR3 sequence is 16 residues long. Trimming removed 4 bases from V and 1 base from J; junction bases left unmatched: 6.

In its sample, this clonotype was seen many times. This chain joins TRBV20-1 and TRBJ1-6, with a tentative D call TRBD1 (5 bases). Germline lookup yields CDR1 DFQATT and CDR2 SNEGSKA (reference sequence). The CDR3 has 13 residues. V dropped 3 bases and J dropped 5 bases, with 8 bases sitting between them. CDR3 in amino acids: CSASRVDNSPLHF. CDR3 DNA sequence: TGCAGTGCTAGCAGGGTAGATAATTCACCCCTCCACTTT.

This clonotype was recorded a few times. DNA for the CDR3: TGTGCCAGCAGCCATCAGTCAGGGGAGCGCTATGGCTACACCTTC. Amino acid sequence: CASSHQSGERYGYTF. The chain links TRBV7-2 to TRBJ1-2, with a possible D match to TRBD1 (6 bases). Deletions cut 5 bases from V and 4 bases from J, with 17 bases between. The germline V gene encodes CDR1 SGHTA and CDR2 FQGNSA. The CDR3 runs 15 residues.

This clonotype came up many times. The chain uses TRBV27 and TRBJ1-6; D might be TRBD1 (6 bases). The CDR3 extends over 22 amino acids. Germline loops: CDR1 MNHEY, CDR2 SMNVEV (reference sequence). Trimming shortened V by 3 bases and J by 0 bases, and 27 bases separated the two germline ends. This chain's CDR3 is CASSFSRGLGGTRSSYNSPLHF. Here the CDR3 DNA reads TGTGCCAGCAGTTTTTCCCGTGGTTTAGGGGGAACGCGTAGCTCCTATAATTCACCCCTCCACTTT.

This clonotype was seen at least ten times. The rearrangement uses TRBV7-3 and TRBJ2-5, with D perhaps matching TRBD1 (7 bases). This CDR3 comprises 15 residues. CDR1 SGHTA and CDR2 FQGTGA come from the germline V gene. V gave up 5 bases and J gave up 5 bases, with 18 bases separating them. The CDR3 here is CASSPEGAWGETQYF. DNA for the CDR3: TGTGCCAGCAGCCCGGAGGGGGCCTGGGGGGAGACCCAGTACTTC.

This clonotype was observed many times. The CDR3 loop is CASSYEGAGVYEQYF. The DNA for the CDR3 is TGTGCCAGCAGTTACGAGGGGGCGGGAGTATACGAGCAGTACTTC. V usage is TRBV6-6 and J usage is TRBJ2-7; TRBD1 or TRBD2 may be the D gene (7 bases each). Trimming removed 2 bases at V and 4 bases at J, with 15 bases between. The CDR3 sequence is 15 residues long. CDR1 is MNHNY, CDR2 SVGAGI, per germline (reference sequence).

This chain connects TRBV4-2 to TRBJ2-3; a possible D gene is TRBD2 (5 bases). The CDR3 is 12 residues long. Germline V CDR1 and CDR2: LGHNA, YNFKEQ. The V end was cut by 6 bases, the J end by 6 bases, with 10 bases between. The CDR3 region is CASSTRPDTQYF. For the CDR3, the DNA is TGTGCCAGCAGTACTAGGCCCGATACGCAGTATTTT.

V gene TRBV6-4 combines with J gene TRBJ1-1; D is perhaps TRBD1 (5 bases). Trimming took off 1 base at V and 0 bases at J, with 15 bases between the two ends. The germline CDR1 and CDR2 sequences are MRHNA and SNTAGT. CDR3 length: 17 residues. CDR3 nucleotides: TGTGCCAGCAGTGACTTCAATCGGACAAGAATGAACACTGAAGCTTTCTTT. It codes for CASSDFNRTRMNTEAFF.

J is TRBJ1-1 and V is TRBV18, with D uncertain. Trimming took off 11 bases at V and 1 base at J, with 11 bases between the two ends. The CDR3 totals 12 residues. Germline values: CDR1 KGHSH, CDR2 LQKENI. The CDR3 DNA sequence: TGTGCCTCGGGCGCCGCGAACACTGAAGCTTTCTTT. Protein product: CASGAANTEAFF.

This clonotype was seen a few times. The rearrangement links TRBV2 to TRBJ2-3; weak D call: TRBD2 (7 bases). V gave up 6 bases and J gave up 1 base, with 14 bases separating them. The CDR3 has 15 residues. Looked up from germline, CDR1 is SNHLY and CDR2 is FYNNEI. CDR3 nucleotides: TGTGCCAGCAGCAGAGGGGGGGCCGGCACAGATACGCAGTATTTT. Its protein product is CASSRGGAGTDTQYF.